These 19 T cell receptor beta chains share one sample of origin, sequenced in a study of metastatic and nonmetastatic thyroid tumors (dated by TCRdb to about 2020). Library construction relied on PCR. The reads were generated on an Illumina HiSeq 4000. TCRdb reworked the public reads: Q25 trimming with fastp, MiXCR clone assembly, productive beta chains retained. The sample profile shows some 20,000 clones; 9.5% to 15% of them were found once. The ten largest account for roughly 6.2% of the sample. No patient had received any treatment before thyroid surgery. The sample was blood. Receptors originate from a male donor with papillary thyroid cancer or a benign thyroid nodule (not recorded which). Some clones in this sample may be carry-over from other donors' samples.

The chain joins TRBV18 to TRBJ1-3; TRBD1 might be the D (5 bases). V lost 2 bases, J lost 0 bases, and 11 bases lay in between. This CDR3 spans 16 amino acids. Per the germline V gene, CDR1 is KGHSH and CDR2 is LQKENI. CDR3 DNA sequence: TGTGCCAGCTCACCAGGGCGGGGGAGCTCTGGAAACACCATATATTTT. It encodes CASSPGRGSSGNTIYF.

This clone rates as medium-sized (0.01 to 0.1%). The gene calls are TRBV12-3 or TRBV12-4 and TRBJ2-7, with 7 bases lining up with TRBD1. The CDR3 totals 15 residues. Unmatched junction bases numbered 7, after V lost 5 bases and J lost 0 bases. This chain's CDR3 is CASSINRGSSYEQYF. The DNA of the CDR3 is TGTGCCAGCAGTATCAACAGGGGTAGCTCCTACGAGCAGTACTTC.

This clone occurred many times. The chain uses TRBV12-3 or TRBV12-4 and TRBJ2-7; weak D call: TRBD2 (7 bases). The CDR3 spans 15 residues. V was trimmed by 3 bases and J by 6 bases, leaving 18 bases between them. CDR3 nucleotides: TGTGCCAGCAGTTTTGGGGGGGGGGGGCAGGGCGAGCAGTACTTC. This translates into CASSFGGGGQGEQYF.

The rearrangement links TRBV19 to TRBJ1-5; no firm D call. Germline lookup yields CDR1 LNHDA and CDR2 SQIVND (reference sequence). This CDR3 has 16 residues. V was shortened by 0 bases and J by 1 base, with 10 bases between the two germline ends. CDR3 DNA sequence: TGTGCCAGTAGTATAGACCCCTTCGGGAGCAATCAGCCCCAGCATTTT. Protein product: CASSIDPFGSNQPQHF.

This clone was seen ten or more times. The chain links TRBV20-1 to TRBJ2-2, with no clear D. The CDR3 is 14 residues long. The ends were cut back, 6 bases at V and 3 bases at J, with 14 bases in the middle. The germline V gene encodes CDR1 DFQATT and CDR2 SNEGSKA (reference sequence). CDR3 residues: CSASPRSYTGELFF. Written as DNA, the CDR3 is TGCAGTGCCTCCCCCCGGAGCTACACCGGGGAGCTGTTTTTT.

This clone was counted many times. This rearrangement joins TRBV6-4 to TRBJ2-1; D is tentatively TRBD1 or TRBD2 (6 bases each). The CDR3 loop spans 13 amino acids. Germline CDR1 and CDR2: MRHNA and SNTAGT. Trimming took off 6 bases at V and 3 bases at J, with 9 bases between the two ends. CDR3 protein: CASSRGLYNEQFF. In nucleotides, the CDR3 is TGTGCCAGCAGCCGGGGGCTCTACAATGAGCAGTTCTTC.

There are a few counts of this clone. The gene calls are TRBV2 and TRBJ1-2, with a possible D match to TRBD1 (5 bases). Between the trimmed V and J ends, which lost 3 bases and 8 bases, there was a span of 13 bases. The CDR3 is 13 residues long. CDR1 and CDR2 (germline): SNHLY, FYNNEI. The CDR3 sequence: CASSDLQGRGYTF. DNA for the CDR3: TGTGCCAGCAGTGATTTGCAGGGTCGGGGCTACACCTTC.

This clone has ten or more counts. The same CDR3 also results from other DNA sequences found in this sample. The rearrangement links TRBV7-3 to TRBJ2-2; TRBD2 matches at 12 bases. This CDR3 has 16 amino acids. V was pared by 5 bases and J by 7 bases, with 8 bases of the junction left unmatched. CDR1 SGHTA and CDR2 FQGTGA come from the germline V gene. The CDR3 DNA sequence: TGTGCCAGCAGCCCGACTAGCGGGAGTTATGGCGGGGAGCTGTTTTTT. This encodes CASSPTSGSYGGELFF.

This clone has just a few counts. This sequence joins TRBV6-1 and TRBJ2-1, with 12 bases matching TRBD2. Germline trimming cut 5 bases from V and 9 bases from J; bases unmatched to any gene: 2. Per germline, CDR1 MNHNS and CDR2 SASEGT. The CDR3 is 13 residues long. The CDR3 DNA reads as TGTGCCAGCAGTCTAGCGGGAGGGCGTGAGCAGTTCTTC. Protein: CASSLAGGREQFF.

The V gene is TRBV28, the J gene TRBJ2-6; 7 bases map to TRBD1. CDR3 length equals 16 residues. CDR1 and CDR2 from the germline V gene are MDHEN and SYDVKM. Trimming at V came to 6 bases and at J to 1 base, leaving 6 bases not matched to a gene. The CDR3 is CASSWTGRSGANVLTF. For the CDR3, the DNA is TGTGCCAGCAGCTGGACAGGCCGATCTGGGGCCAACGTCCTGACTTTC. The full variable domain, in which reference TRBV28 and TRBJ2-6 provide the parts outside the CDR3, is DVKVTQSSRYLVKRTGEKVFLECVQDMDHENMFWYRQDPGLGLRLIYFSYDVKMKEKGDIPEGYSVSREKKERFSLILESASTNQTSMYLCASSWTGRSGANVLTFGAGSRLTVL.

This clone was detected many times. Other DNA sequences in the sample encode the same CDR3. This sequence joins TRBV18 and TRBJ2-5, with a weak D call TRBD1 (6 bases). Per the germline V gene, CDR1 is KGHSH and CDR2 is LQKENI. The CDR3 contains 13 residues. Trimming cost V 3 bases and J 2 bases, with 7 bases left between them. The CDR3 here is CASSPGQQETQYF. CDR3 nucleotides: TGTGCCAGCTCACCCGGACAGCAAGAGACCCAGTACTTC.

This clone turned up a few times. This sequence joins TRBV28 and TRBJ2-7; D is perhaps TRBD2 (6 bases). CDR1 and CDR2 (germline): MDHEN, SYDVKM. V lost 4 bases, J lost 2 bases, and 18 bases lay in between. The CDR3 covers 16 residues. The CDR3 region is CASSSSSSVTPYEQYF. The DNA for the CDR3 is TGTGCCAGCAGTTCCTCGTCTAGCGTGACCCCCTACGAGCAGTACTTC.

The rearrangement joins TRBV5-1 to TRBJ2-1; D unclear. Germline CDR1 reads SGHRS; CDR2 reads YFSETQ. V lost 0 bases, J lost 9 bases, and 13 bases lay in between. The CDR3 runs 14 residues. The CDR3 is CASSLGGRSSEQFF. CDR3 sequence (DNA): TGCGCCAGCAGCTTGGGCGGTCGATCCAGTGAGCAGTTCTTC.

Within the sample, this clone is medium-sized. The V and J genes are TRBV6-1 and TRBJ1-5; no clear D. The V and J ends lost 1 base and 1 base respectively, with 5 bases between them. The CDR3 consists of 14 residues. Looked up from germline, CDR1 is MNHNS and CDR2 is SASEGT. CDR3 sequence (DNA): TGTGCCAGCAGTGAAGTGCAAAGCAATCAGCCCCAGCATTTT. The encoded protein is CASSEVQSNQPQHF.

There are a few counts of this clone. This chain uses TRBV6-6 with TRBJ1-2, with 9 bases aligning to TRBD1. This CDR3 is 15 amino acids long. V lost 2 bases to trimming and J lost 6 bases; unmatched junction nucleotides: 7. The germline CDR1 and CDR2 sequences are MNHNY and SVGAGI (reference sequence). The CDR3 DNA sequence: TGTGCCAGCAGTTACACCGGGACAGGGCAGAATGGCTACACCTTC. Translation gives CASSYTGTGQNGYTF.

Ten or more counts support this clone. The rearrangement joins TRBV4-1 to TRBJ2-1; D is possibly TRBD1 (6 bases). The V gene's germline CDR1 is MGHRA and CDR2 YSYEKL. V was shortened by 1 base and J by 5 bases, with 12 bases between the two germline ends. The CDR3 extends over 15 amino acids. The CDR3 nucleotides read TGCGCCAGCAGCCAAGGGGACATGGCAGACAATGAGCAGTTCTTC. Encoded protein: CASSQGDMADNEQFF.

The chain joins TRBV6-1 to TRBJ2-3; 7 bases are a match to TRBD2. Germline CDR1 is MNHNS and CDR2 is SASEGT. CDR3 length: 15 amino acids. The ends lost 9 bases at V and 4 bases at J; junction bases unmatched: 13. Here the CDR3 DNA reads TGTGCCAGAGGCAGACGGGCGGGAGAATCAGATACGCAGTATTTT. Translated: CARGRRAGESDTQYF.

This clone occurred a few times. Distinct nucleotide sequences in the sample also encode this CDR3. The rearrangement links TRBV28 to TRBJ2-7; D gene ambiguous. Germline V gene data show CDR1 as MDHEN and CDR2 as SYDVKM. The CDR3 is made up of 12 amino acids. The V and J ends lost 6 bases and 4 bases respectively, with 10 bases between them. CDR3 sequence (DNA): TGTGCCAGCAGCCCTACTCAGTACGAGCAGTACTTC. Translating gives CASSPTQYEQYF.

This clone was counted many times. The J gene is TRBJ2-1, the V gene TRBV7-8; D is unresolved. CDR1 is SGHVS and CDR2 is FQNEAQ in the germline V gene. V was clipped by 8 bases and J by 0 bases, with 17 bases between them. The CDR3 extends over 16 amino acids. The CDR3 DNA sequence: TGTGCCAGCGTCTTAGGTGGCGACTTCTCCTACAATGAGCAGTTCTTC. Protein sequence: CASVLGGDFSYNEQFF.